This T cell receptor (beta chain) was documented in a study of T-cell memory formation after mild COVID-19. Whole-study findings and limits: Largely, contracting CD4+ clones fell within CM and EM, and contracting CD8+ clones within EMRA.

It was 5'RACE with constant-segment primers that produced the TCR alpha and TCR beta cDNA libraries, which carried sample barcodes and UMIs. MiXCR, run by TCRdb on the 5' RACE reads, gives a single entry per CDR3 protein. The table lists a few hundred thousand distinct CDR3 sequences, approximately 9% of them singletons. This clonotype was recorded a few times. The target antigen is unknown. Sample: PBMCs or a T cell subset sorted from them (not recorded which). The receptor comes from a man aged 18 to 30 who had mild COVID-19 (a few samples of this study predate the infection). Cell type and time point are not known.

CDR3 in DNA: TGCAGTGCTAGAGCAGGAACCCTCAGGAGGGAGACCCAGTACTTC. Its protein is CSARAGTLRRETQYF. The genes are TRBV20-1 and TRBJ2-5; maybe TRBD2 (5 bases). Looked up from germline, CDR1 is DFQATT and CDR2 is SNEGSKA (reference sequence). V was cut by 1 base and J by 5 bases, with 17 bases left in between. This CDR3 contains 15 residues.